This T cell receptor (beta chain) was sequenced during a study of blood T cells in healthy people across ages. Whole-study context: Roughly one uniquely barcoded beta molecule per two T cells was captured. Study-wide points: With donor CMV status unknown, expanded clonotype changes were possibly confounded. While age rose, TCR beta diversity per million T cells dropped in a roughly linear way. PBMC samples, being unsorted, prevented any conclusive comparison of naive and antigen-experienced cells.

On this clonotype itself: Its target is not known.

Sample-barcoded 5' priming and a J-beta primer mix drove a second PCR of 7 to 11 cycles. TCRdb re-called the 5' RACE reads with MiXCR, one entry per CDR3 protein. The repertoire holds more than 700,000 distinct CDR3 sequences, with about 48% as singletons. Looked up from germline, CDR1 is MNHEY and CDR2 is SVGEGT. The CDR3 is 18 amino acids. The chain combines TRBV6-2 or TRBV6-3 with TRBJ2-5, with 13 bases lining up with TRBD2. The better agreement between TRBJ2-7 and the DNA end casts doubt on the J call. This receptor was identified in an elderly man in good health. The sample consisted of blood. The CDR3 reads CASSPGTSGVPFDSEQYF. DNA of the CDR3: TGTGCCAGCAGCCCTGGGACTAGCGGGGTGCCGTTTGATAGCGAGCAGTACTTC.